This entry lists 16 T cell receptor beta chains sequenced from one sample in a study of T cell repertoires in cytomegalovirus infection. Their antigens are not known. One entry per CDR3 protein results from TCRdb running MiXCR on the reads. The sample yields approximately 600,000 distinct CDR3 sequences, just under 40% seen once. Sequences were derived from cultured PBMCs, sampled from culture after CMV antigen stimulation. These receptors were obtained from a human donor in good health (CMV status not recorded). Some clones in this sample may be carry-over from other donors' samples.

This clonotype was picked up many times. The gene calls are TRBV6-2 or TRBV6-3 and TRBJ2-1; D is perhaps TRBD2 (6 bases). V lost 0 bases, J lost 5 bases, and 14 bases lay in between. The germline gives CDR1 MNHEY, CDR2 SVGEGT. CDR3 length equals 16 residues. CDR3 amino acids: CASSYSEGVGHNEQFF. In DNA form, the CDR3 reads TGTGCCAGCAGTTACTCGGAGGGAGTGGGGCACAATGAGCAGTTCTTC.

J is TRBJ1-1 and V is TRBV6-1; D unresolved. Deletions cut 1 base from V and 6 bases from J, with 12 bases between. This CDR3 spans 14 amino acids. Germline V gene lookup returns CDR1 MNHNS and CDR2 SASEGT. The CDR3 sequence: CASSEGQTGAEAFF. The CDR3 DNA reads as TGTGCCAGCAGTGAAGGTCAGACCGGGGCTGAAGCTTTCTTT.

The genes are TRBV27 and TRBJ1-2; D is undetermined. Trimming stripped 6 bases from V and 8 bases from J, with 16 bases between. Germline V lookup: CDR1 MNHEY, CDR2 SMNVEV (reference sequence). This CDR3 spans 13 amino acids. CDR3 nucleotides: TGTGCCAGCAGGGACCCGGGAGCAAAGGGCTACACCTTC. It is translated as CASRDPGAKGYTF.

In this sample, this clonotype turned up a few times. This rearrangement joins TRBV6-1 to TRBJ2-6, with TRBD1 matching 9 bases. The V segment lost 6 bases and the J segment 3 bases; nucleotides outside the gene matches: 9. This CDR3 spans 17 amino acids. Germline CDR1 and CDR2: MNHNS and SASEGT. CDR3 DNA sequence: TGTGCCAGCAGCTTAATACAGGGGGCGTATGGGGCCAACGTCCTGACTTTC. This codes for CASSLIQGAYGANVLTF.

This clonotype was seen ten or more times. The rearrangement uses TRBV6-2 or TRBV6-3 and TRBJ2-1, with D perhaps matching TRBD1 (5 bases). Germline-derived CDR1 and CDR2 are MNHEY and SVGEGT. The CDR3 has 13 residues. V was clipped by 6 bases and J by 4 bases, with 10 bases between them. The CDR3 bases are TGTGCCAGCAGCTACCAGGGATACAATGAGCAGTTCTTC. It translates to CASSYQGYNEQFF.

This clonotype came up a few times. As DNA, the CDR3 is TGTGCCAGCAGTTGGCGGGCAACCTCCTACAATGAGCAGTTCTTC. Translation gives CASSWRATSYNEQFF. The chain recombines TRBV6-8 with TRBJ2-1, with a tentative D call TRBD2 (5 bases). The CDR3 consists of 15 residues. The V end lost 4 bases, the J end lost 0 bases, and 10 bases lay between the germline ends. Germline loops: CDR1 MNHGY, CDR2 SAAAGT.

This clonotype occurred a few times. This chain uses TRBV7-2 with TRBJ2-5; 8 bases match TRBD2. Trimming cost V 5 bases and J 5 bases; bases outside gene matches: 10. This CDR3 region has 15 residues. Germline V CDR1 and CDR2: SGHTA, FQGNSA. Here the CDR3 DNA reads TGTGCCAGCAGCAGTAGCGGGATTGGGATTGAGACCCAGTACTTC. Translation: CASSSSGIGIETQYF.

V is TRBV12-3 or TRBV12-4 and J is TRBJ2-3; D unresolved. Trimming removed 3 bases from V and 4 bases from J, with 8 bases in between. CDR3 length equals 13 residues. CDR3 sequence reads: CASSFEVPDTQYF. The CDR3, as DNA: TGTGCCAGCAGTTTCGAGGTGCCAGATACGCAGTATTTT.

This chain joins TRBV2 and TRBJ1-5; D is ambiguous. CDR3 length: 18 amino acids. The V gene lost 7 bases and the J gene lost 0 bases, with 22 bases spanning the gap. Germline CDR1 reads SNHLY; CDR2 reads FYNNEI. This CDR3 is CASTKRSSGRISNQPQHF. Here the CDR3 DNA reads TGTGCCAGCACCAAAAGATCCAGCGGCAGGATTAGCAATCAGCCCCAGCATTTT.

V usage is TRBV6-1 and J usage is TRBJ1-6; D uncertain. The CDR3 is made up of 16 amino acids. Trimming shortened V by 5 bases and J by 10 bases, and 21 bases separated the two germline ends. CDR1 is MNHNS, CDR2 SASEGT, per germline. Here the CDR3 DNA reads TGTGCCAGCAGTACCCTGGACGGGCCGGGAGGCTCACCCCTCCACTTT. This gives the protein CASSTLDGPGGSPLHF.

The chain joins TRBV10-3 to TRBJ1-1; 7 bases are shared with TRBD1. CDR1 ENHRY and CDR2 SYGVKD come from the germline V gene. The CDR3 loop spans 13 amino acids. The CDR3 loop reads CAASGTANTEAFF. The CDR3 DNA reads TGTGCAGCGTCCGGGACAGCGAACACTGAAGCTTTCTTT.

There are a few counts of this clonotype. The chain combines TRBV7-9 with TRBJ1-6; D is undetermined. The V and J ends lost 1 base and 10 bases respectively, with 11 bases between them. In germline, CDR1 is SEHNR, CDR2 FQNEAQ (reference sequence). The CDR3 covers 14 residues. DNA for the CDR3: TGTGCCAGCAGCTTAGATCTCTTGGACTCACCCCTCCACTTT. It specifies CASSLDLLDSPLHF.

The chain carries TRBV12-5 and TRBJ2-3; the D is unclear. The CDR3 consists of 13 residues. CDR1 is LGHNT and CDR2 is FRNRAP in the germline V gene. The V end was cut by 7 bases, the J end by 2 bases, with 10 bases between. CDR3 sequence reads: CASALGPTDTQYF. In nucleotides, the CDR3 is TGTGCTAGTGCCCTCGGGCCCACAGATACGCAGTATTTT.

The chain recombines TRBV20-1 with TRBJ2-1; the D is unclear. From germline, CDR1 is DFQATT and CDR2 SNEGSKA (reference sequence). The CDR3 extends over 10 amino acids. V was shortened by 2 bases and J by 9 bases, with 5 bases between the two germline ends. The CDR3 DNA reads TGCAGTGCTAGACCGTTTGAGCAGTTCTTC. Translating gives CSARPFEQFF.

J is TRBJ2-7 and V is TRBV7-2, with 8 bases aligning to TRBD1. J gave up 3 bases and V 0 bases, and 10 bases lay outside the gene matches. CDR3 length equals 17 residues. Germline loops: CDR1 SGHTA, CDR2 FQGNSA. The CDR3 loop reads CASSLAAGTGKVYEQYF. In DNA form, the CDR3 reads TGTGCCAGCAGCTTAGCTGCCGGGACAGGTAAGGTCTACGAGCAGTACTTC.

The chain uses TRBV6-2 or TRBV6-3 and TRBJ2-5, with D possibly being TRBD1 or TRBD2 (5 bases each). Trimming took 6 bases from V and 4 from J, leaving 18 bases between them. The germline gives CDR1 MNHEY, CDR2 SVGEGT. CDR3 length: 15 residues. CDR3 sequence (DNA): TGTGCCAGCAGCCCAGACAGCTCCCGGGGAGAGACCCAGTACTTC. It is translated as CASSPDSSRGETQYF.